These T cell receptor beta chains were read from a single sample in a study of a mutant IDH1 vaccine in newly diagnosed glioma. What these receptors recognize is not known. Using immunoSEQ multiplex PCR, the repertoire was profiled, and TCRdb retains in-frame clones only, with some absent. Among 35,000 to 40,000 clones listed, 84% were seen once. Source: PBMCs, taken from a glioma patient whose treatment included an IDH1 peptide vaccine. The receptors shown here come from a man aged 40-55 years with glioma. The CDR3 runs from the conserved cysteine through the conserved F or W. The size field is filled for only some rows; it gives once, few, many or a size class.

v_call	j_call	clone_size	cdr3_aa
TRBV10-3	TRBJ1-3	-	CATRPDQNSGNTIYF
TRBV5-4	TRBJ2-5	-	CASSRTGGLETQYF
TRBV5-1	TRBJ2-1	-	CASGTSGTNEQFF
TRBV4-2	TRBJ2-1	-	CASSTRTSGNGGNEQFF
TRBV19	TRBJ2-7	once	CASSIANRVAYEQYF
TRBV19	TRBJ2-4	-	CASSTGQGADIQYF
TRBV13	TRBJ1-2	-	CASSLGVQGAYGYTF
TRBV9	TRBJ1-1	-	CASSGQVGNTEAFF
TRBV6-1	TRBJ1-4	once	CASSEGGPNEKLFF
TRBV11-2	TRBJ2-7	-	CASSLPLGEQYF
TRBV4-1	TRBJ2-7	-	CASSQIILAGPYEQYF
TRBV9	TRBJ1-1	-	CASSLSLNTEAFF
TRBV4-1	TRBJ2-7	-	CASSNAEAREQYF
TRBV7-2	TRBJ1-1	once	CASSQGGTEAFF
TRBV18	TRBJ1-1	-	CASSAGTNTEAFF
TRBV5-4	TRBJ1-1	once	CASSGGQGRRDTEAFF
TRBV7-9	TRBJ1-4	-	CASSKGRDSPTTNEKLFF
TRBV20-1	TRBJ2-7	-	CSAKGAYEQYF
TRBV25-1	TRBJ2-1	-	CASSNRGWNGNNEQFF
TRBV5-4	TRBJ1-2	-	CASSFAQDYGYTF
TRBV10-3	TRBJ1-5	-	CAISESRGSNNQPQHF
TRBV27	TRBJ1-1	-	CASSRLNREFEAFF
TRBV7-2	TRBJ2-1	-	CASSEGQGIYNEQFF
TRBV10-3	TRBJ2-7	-	CAIRSRDVSTYEQYF
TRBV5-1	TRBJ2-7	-	CASSIPGGNEQYF
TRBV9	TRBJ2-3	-	CASSVMGITDTQYF
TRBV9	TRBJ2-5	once	CASSGGREDETQYF
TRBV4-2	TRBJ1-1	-	CASSQSGTGGTEAFF
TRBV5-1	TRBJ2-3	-	CASSLALAGGRDTQYF
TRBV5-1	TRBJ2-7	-	CASSLAGAGPYEQYF
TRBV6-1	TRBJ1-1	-	CASTTGASLPEAFF
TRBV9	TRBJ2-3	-	CASSGVYSGTSTDTQYF
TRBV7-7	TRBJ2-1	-	CASSPAGGGSYNEQFF
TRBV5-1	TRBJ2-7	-	CASSRAGGEGLLGSYEQYF
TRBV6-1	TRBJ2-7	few	CASRHPGAYEQYF
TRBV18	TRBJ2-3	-	CASSRGLAGGDTQYF
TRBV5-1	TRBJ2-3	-	CASSPNRGGTDTQYF
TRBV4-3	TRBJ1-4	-	CASSQDRFPEKLFF
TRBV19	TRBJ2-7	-	CASSNDRVHEQYF
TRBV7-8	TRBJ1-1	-	CASSLGALAEAFF
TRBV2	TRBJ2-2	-	CASRLLPGELFF
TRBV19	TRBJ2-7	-	CASSRRTGGRDEQYF